These T cell receptor beta chains were read from a single sample in a study of blood T cell repertoires in COVID-19. Method: immunoSEQ multiplex PCR; TCRdb's copy keeps in-frame clones and lacks some. The sample lists some 260,000 clones; approximately 89% were seen once. Specimen: peripheral blood. Receptors were obtained from a woman in her 70s with COVID-19, enrolled during active disease. Both conserved end residues are part of each CDR3. A D gene is named only where the DNA matches it firmly. Not every row has a clone size; where given, it reads once, few, many or a size class.

J gene	clone size	D gene	V gene	CDR3 DNA	CDR3 protein
TRBJ1-2	.	.	TRBV24-1	TGTGCCACCAGTGATTCAGTGGGAGGGAAGAACTATGGCTACACCTTC	CATSDSVGGKNYGYTF
TRBJ1-2	few	.	TRBV5-4	TGTGCCAGCAGCCCAGAATTCATCGGGGGTGGCTACACCTTC	CASSPEFIGGGYTF
TRBJ2-7	once	TRBD2	TRBV10-3	TGTGCCATCAGACTAGCGGGAGTTGGGGAGCAGTACTTC	CAIRLAGVGEQYF
TRBJ2-2	.	TRBD2	TRBV9	TGTGCCAGCAGCGTAGAACTAGCGGGTACCGGGGAGCTGTTTTTT	CASSVELAGTGELFF
TRBJ2-7	.	.	TRBV5-5	TGTGCCAGCAGCGGGGCCCCGGGGGAGGTGATCGTTTACGAGCAGTACTTC	CASSGAPGEVIVYEQYF
TRBJ2-4	.	.	TRBV30	TGTGCCTGGAGGATACCGGGACAAGCCCTAGCCAAAAACATTCAGTACTTC	CAWRIPGQALAKNIQYF
TRBJ1-5	.	.	TRBV6-2/TRBV6-3	TGTGCCAGCAGTTACTCTCTACGGGGCAATCAGCCCCAGCATTTT	CASSYSLRGNQPQHF
TRBJ1-5	once	TRBD1	TRBV19	TGTGCCAGTAGTACGGACAGGGTCAATCAGCCCCAGCATTTT	CASSTDRVNQPQHF
TRBJ2-2	.	.	TRBV29-1	TGCAGCGTTGGGATGTGGGCAGGGCTTTTGAACACCGGGGAGCTGTTTTTT	CSVGMWAGLLNTGELFF
TRBJ1-5	.	TRBD1	TRBV28	TGTGCCAGCAGTAAACAACGGGACAGCCCTCAGCCCCAGCATTTT	CASSKQRDSPQPQHF
TRBJ1-1	.	.	TRBV28	TGTGCCAGCAGTCCCATGGGGGGGATCACTGAAGCTTTCTTT	CASSPMGGITEAFF
TRBJ1-2	.	.	TRBV6-5	TGTGCCAGCAGCCGGACGGAGGGATATGGCTACACCTTC	CASSRTEGYGYTF
TRBJ2-4	.	.	TRBV4-1	TGCGCCAGCAGCCAAGATAATTCAGGATTCTTCGGAAACATTCAGTACTTC	CASSQDNSGFFGNIQYF
TRBJ2-3	.	.	TRBV18	TGTGCCAGCTCACCAGGGCGTGGGAGGCTTACAGATACGCAGTATTTT	CASSPGRGRLTDTQYF
TRBJ1-6	.	.	TRBV30	TGTGCCTGGAGTTCGAATTCACCCCTCCACTTT	CAWSSNSPLHF